This T cell receptor (beta chain) emerged from a study of CD8 T cells in ankylosing spondylitis. Study-wide points: Disease-linked clones, CD8+, were relatively rare in peripheral blood. Seven or eight highly homologous variants formed a TCR beta motif that appeared characteristic of ankylosing spondylitis blood. The study looked at matched synovial fluid samples from ankylosing spondylitis patients. Disease-linked clones were reported to be significantly enriched there. Earlier studies detected some motif variants in reactive arthritis synovial fluid and blood.

This clonotype was recorded many times. The antigen remains undetermined. It was by quantitative 5'-RACE with molecular barcodes that TCR beta libraries were made. TCRdb passed the 5' RACE reads through MiXCR, listing each CDR3 protein once. The sample includes approximately 520,000 distinct CDR3 sequences, approximately 5.3% seen only once; the top ten take approximately 3.5%. This CDR3 has 13 amino acids. The V end lost 0 bases, the J end lost 5 bases, and 9 bases lay between the germline ends. In germline, CDR1 is SGHDT, CDR2 YYEEEE. This rearrangement joins TRBV5-6 to TRBJ2-7; the D is unclear. The sequence was collected from a male donor with ankylosing spondylitis. Material for sequencing was blood, either unsorted or a sorted T cell fraction (not recorded which). The CDR3 DNA reads TGTGCCAGCAGCTTGGCCGAGGCAGACGAGCAGTACTTC. Protein: CASSLAEADEQYF.